The 9 T cell receptor beta chains below all came from one sample that was sequenced in a study of CD8 T cells in ankylosing spondylitis. Their cognate antigens are unknown. TCRdb used MiXCR to reprocess the 5' RACE reads, holding one entry per CDR3 protein. The data contain hundreds of thousands of distinct CDR3 sequences, 12% of them singletons. Study-wide results and limits: Eight or nine highly homologous variants formed a TCR beta motif that appeared characteristic of ankylosing spondylitis blood.

Material for sequencing was blood, either unsorted or a sorted T cell fraction (not recorded which). Receptor source: a male donor with ankylosing spondylitis.

This sequence joins TRBV27 and TRBJ1-4; D call uncertain. The CDR3 totals 16 residues. Germline loops: CDR1 MNHEY, CDR2 SMNVEV (reference sequence). The V gene lost 4 bases and the J gene lost 0 bases, with 12 bases spanning the gap. CDR3 protein: CASSSQARTTNEKLFF. The CDR3 coding sequence is TGTGCCAGCAGTTCTCAGGCTCGAACAACTAATGAAAAACTGTTTTTT. Full variable domain (missing parts from reference TRBV27 and TRBJ1-4): EAQVTQNPRYLITVTGKKLTVTCSQNMNHEYMSWYRQDPGLGLRQIYYSMNVEVTDKGDVPEGYKVSRKEKRNFPLILESPSPNQTSLYFCASSSQARTTNEKLFFGSGTQLSVL.

The CDR3 sequence: CSAEVTGARPDTQYF. The CDR3 DNA reads as TGCAGTGCGGAAGTGACAGGGGCCCGGCCAGATACGCAGTATTTT. The V gene is TRBV20-1, the J gene TRBJ2-3, with 8 bases matching TRBD1. Germline CDR1 and CDR2: DFQATT and SNEGSKA (reference sequence). The CDR3 sequence is 15 residues long. The J segment lost 4 bases and the V segment lost 6 bases, leaving 12 bases of the junction unmatched.

This clonotype came up many times. This sequence joins TRBV4-3 and TRBJ2-3; the D gene is possibly TRBD2 (5 bases). CDR1 and CDR2 from the germline V gene are LGHNA and YSLEER. The V and J ends lost 0 bases and 2 bases respectively, with 18 bases between them. The CDR3 spans 18 residues. The CDR3, as DNA: TGCGCCAGCAGCCAAGATTTTTTTCCTAGCCGCTACACAGATACGCAGTATTTT. This gives the protein CASSQDFFPSRYTDTQYF.

This clonotype was seen ten or more times. CDR3 DNA: TGTGCCAGCAGTTCTCGCTCCGAGGGGAGGGTAGGCTACACCTTC. Residues: CASSSRSEGRVGYTF. V gene TRBV6-5 combines with J gene TRBJ1-2; possible D gene TRBD1, 5 bases. The CDR3 totals 15 residues. Germline CDR1 MNHEY, CDR2 SVGAGI. V lost 4 bases, J lost 8 bases, and 20 bases lay in between.

This clonotype was seen more than once but under ten times. CDR3 in amino acids: CASSIWDAHRDTEAFF. The CDR3 DNA follows: TGTGCCAGTAGTATATGGGACGCTCATCGGGACACTGAAGCTTTCTTT. V is TRBV19 and J is TRBJ1-1; tentative D call: TRBD1 (5 bases). This CDR3 contains 16 residues. The germline CDR1 and CDR2 sequences are LNHDA and SQIVND (reference sequence). V was shortened by 2 bases and J by 3 bases, with 16 bases between the two germline ends.

V usage is TRBV5-1 and J usage is TRBJ1-3, with D unclear. The CDR3 contains 15 residues. The germline CDR1 and CDR2 sequences are SGHRS and YFSETQ. The germline V and J ends were trimmed by 0 bases and 4 bases, with 11 bases remaining between them. The CDR3 DNA sequence: TGCGCCAGCAGCTTGGACGGATCAATCGGAAACACCATATATTTT. Translation: CASSLDGSIGNTIYF.

This clonotype showed up just a few times. This CDR3 is CASTRTSGLYNEQFF. DNA for the CDR3: TGTGCCAGCACCCGGACTAGCGGTCTCTACAATGAGCAGTTCTTC. This sequence joins TRBV12-3 or TRBV12-4 and TRBJ2-1; 10 bases fit TRBD2. The CDR3 runs 15 residues. The V gene end was trimmed by 7 bases and the J gene end by 3 bases; junction bases not matched to a gene: 6.

Many counts were recorded for this clonotype. This sequence joins TRBV5-1 and TRBJ2-3; D gene uncertain. Trimming pared 0 bases from V and 2 bases from J, leaving 7 bases between. The germline V gene encodes CDR1 SGHRS and CDR2 YFSETQ. The CDR3 totals 14 residues. Here the CDR3 DNA reads TGCGCCAGCAGCTTGGGGGATTTCACAGATACGCAGTATTTT. This encodes CASSLGDFTDTQYF.

The sample holds many counts of this clonotype. The V call is TRBV9, the J call TRBJ2-1; 7 bases match TRBD2. The ends lost 4 bases at V and 6 bases at J; junction bases unmatched: 13. This CDR3 region has 16 residues. Germline V gene data show CDR1 as SGDLS and CDR2 as YYNGEE. CDR3 amino acids: CASSPGSSGASNEQFF. CDR3 bases: TGTGCCAGCAGCCCCGGTAGCAGCGGGGCATCCAATGAGCAGTTCTTC.